Listed here is a single T cell receptor (beta chain). Per the study methods: Nucleated cell number was recorded as an estimate derived from reference gene primer amplification. Using immunoSEQ multiplex PCR, the repertoire was profiled, and TCRdb retains in-frame clones only, with some absent. V and J calls plus clone size are reproduced from that table; the DNA served to infer D and trimming. Of 85,000 to 110,000 clones in the sample, roughly 90% are singletons; the top ten hold 17%. This sample was included in a study of blood T cell repertoires in COVID-19. Across the whole study: The origin of the acute and convalescent COVID-19 samples was the United States, Italy and Spain.

Germline V gene sequence: CDR1 MNHEY, CDR2 SMNVEV (reference sequence). The CDR3 consists of 14 residues. The germline V and J ends were trimmed by 0 bases and 7 bases, with 10 bases remaining between them. Sequenced sample: peripheral blood. The sequence was obtained from a woman aged 80 or over in a cohort sampled during active COVID-19. The V gene is TRBV27, the J gene TRBJ2-1, with D possibly matching TRBD2 (5 bases). CDR3 amino acids: CASSLSRVENEQFF. In nucleotides, the CDR3 is TGTGCCAGCAGTTTATCGAGGGTGGAGAATGAGCAGTTCTTC.